Following are 29 T cell receptor beta chains from one sample sequenced in a study of blood T cell repertoires in COVID-19. Sequencing used immunoSEQ multiplex PCR; TCRdb keeps in-frame clones, though not all of them. The sample holds 80,000 to 100,000 clones, around 72% seen once. Sequenced: peripheral blood. The receptors derive from a man between 65 and 85 years old with COVID-19, enrolled during active disease.

J is TRBJ2-5 and V is TRBV29-1; 8 bases map to TRBD1. Germline V gene lookup returns CDR1 SQVTM and CDR2 ANQGSEA. The CDR3 has 14 amino acids. J lost 4 bases, V lost 0 bases, and 4 bases had no gene match. CDR3 loop: CSVEDVQGGETQYF. Written as DNA, the CDR3 is TGCAGCGTTGAAGACGTACAGGGGGGAGAGACCCAGTACTTC. Full variable domain (rest looked up from reference TRBV29-1 and TRBJ2-5): SAVISQKPSRDICQRGTSLTIQCQVDSQVTMMFWYRQQPGQSLTLIATANQGSEATYESGFVIDKFPISRPNLTFSTLTVSNMSPEDSSIYLCSVEDVQGGETQYFGPGTRLLVL.

This chain connects TRBV20-1 to TRBJ1-2; possible D gene TRBD1, 6 bases. This CDR3 spans 11 amino acids. Trimming removed 6 bases from V and 4 bases from J, with 9 bases in between. CDR1 and CDR2 from the germline V gene are DFQATT and SNEGSKA (reference sequence). CDR3 bases: TGCAGTGCCAGGACAGTCTATGGCTACACCTTC. Protein product: CSARTVYGYTF.

This chain joins TRBV6-5 and TRBJ2-1; 9 nucleotides match TRBD2. The CDR3 consists of 16 residues. V was pared by 2 bases and J by 3 bases, with 5 bases of the junction left unmatched. Germline CDR1 MNHEY, CDR2 SVGAGI. The DNA of the CDR3 is TGTGCCAGCAGTTACCGGGCTAGCGGGATCTACAATGAGCAGTTCTTC. Translated, it gives CASSYRASGIYNEQFF.

This clone showed up many times. The chain links TRBV27 to TRBJ2-3, with D possibly matching TRBD2 (5 bases). From germline, CDR1 is MNHEY and CDR2 SMNVEV (reference sequence). The germline V and J ends were trimmed by 6 bases and 6 bases, with 22 bases remaining between them. This CDR3 is built from 16 residues. The CDR3 reads CASRRTRGGIVDTQYF. The CDR3 DNA is TGTGCCAGCAGGAGAACTAGAGGCGGTATTGTTGATACGCAGTATTTT.

CDR3 nucleotides: TGTGCCAGCAGTGGCACGGTTAGCGGGATTCTCTACGAGCAGTACTTC. Protein: CASSGTVSGILYEQYF. The chain joins TRBV27 to TRBJ2-7, with 8 bases that match TRBD2. This CDR3 is built from 16 residues. Germline trimming cut 5 bases from V and 3 bases from J; bases unmatched to any gene: 12. Germline V lookup: CDR1 MNHEY, CDR2 SMNVEV (reference sequence).

The chain has TRBV10-1 and TRBJ1-5; 9 positions match TRBD1. Trimming cost V 2 bases and J 0 bases; bases outside gene matches: 8. The CDR3 totals 18 residues. The germline gives CDR1 WNHNN, CDR2 SYGVQD (reference sequence). CDR3 amino acids: CASSEGDRAKYSNQPQHF. Here the CDR3 DNA reads TGCGCCAGCAGTGAGGGGGACAGGGCGAAATATAGCAATCAGCCCCAGCATTTT.

J is TRBJ2-7 and V is TRBV14, with D perhaps matching TRBD1 (6 bases). CDR3 length: 13 amino acids. Germline V gene data show CDR1 as SGHDN and CDR2 as FVKESK. V lost 4 bases and J 1 base, leaving 8 bases between the germline ends. The DNA of the CDR3 is TGTGCCAGCAGCCTGGGACAATCCTACGAGCAGTACTTC. It yields the protein CASSLGQSYEQYF.

The chain joins TRBV4-3 to TRBJ2-2; maybe TRBD2 (5 bases). V was cut by 0 bases and J by 6 bases, with 17 bases left in between. CDR3 length equals 17 residues. Germline CDR1 and CDR2: LGHNA and YSLEER. The DNA of the CDR3 is TGCGCCAGCAGCCAAGATCATGGTAGGCCGAGGGCCGGGGAGCTGTTTTTT. It specifies CASSQDHGRPRAGELFF.

V is TRBV5-4 and J is TRBJ2-5, with a tentative D call TRBD2 (6 bases). Per the germline V gene, CDR1 is SGHNT and CDR2 is YYREEE (reference sequence). The length of the CDR3 is 15 residues. Trimming removed 2 bases at V and 5 bases at J, with 16 bases between. As DNA, the CDR3 is TGTGCCAGCAGCTTAATCGGCGGGGCAGCGGAGACCCAGTACTTC. Its protein product is CASSLIGGAAETQYF.

The chain joins TRBV4-1 to TRBJ2-1, with 10 bases fitting TRBD2. The CDR3 runs to 14 residues. Per the germline V gene, CDR1 is MGHRA and CDR2 is YSYEKL. The V and J ends lost 6 bases and 9 bases, in that order; junction bases with no gene match: 8. CDR3 in amino acids: CASRSASGRGEQFF. The CDR3 region has the DNA TGCGCCAGCAGAAGCGCTAGCGGGAGAGGTGAGCAGTTCTTC.

The rearrangement links TRBV7-2 to TRBJ1-2; the D gene is possibly TRBD1 (5 bases). Germline V lookup: CDR1 SGHTA, CDR2 FQGNSA. Trimming stripped 6 bases from V and 3 bases from J, with 14 bases between. The CDR3 loop spans 14 amino acids. CDR3 residues: CASRRGGADYGYTF. CDR3 coding DNA: TGTGCCAGCAGGCGGGGTGGGGCCGACTATGGCTACACCTTC.

This clone was found a few times. The V and J genes are TRBV9 and TRBJ2-5; 9 nucleotides align to TRBD1. The CDR3 spans 15 residues. The germline gives CDR1 SGDLS, CDR2 YYNGEE. V shed 3 bases, J shed 5 bases, and the junction held 8 bases outside the gene matches. The CDR3 DNA is TGTGCCAGCAGCGCGCTGACAGGGGGTTGGGAGACCCAGTACTTC. This encodes CASSALTGGWETQYF.

The rearrangement uses TRBV12-3 or TRBV12-4 and TRBJ1-2, with D unclear. The CDR3 loop spans 13 amino acids. V lost 7 bases and J 8 bases, leaving 17 bases between the germline ends. CDR3 bases: TGTGCCAGCATCGGAGGGCCCGCGGACGGCTACACCTTC. Protein: CASIGGPADGYTF.

The chain combines TRBV9 with TRBJ2-2; a weak D match, TRBD2 (6 bases). Trimming removed 0 bases at V and 3 bases at J, with 9 bases between. CDR3 length: 15 residues. Germline V gene data show CDR1 as SGDLS and CDR2 as YYNGEE. CDR3 bases: TGTGCCAGCAGCGTAGCCGGGAGCGACACCGGGGAGCTGTTTTTT. Translating gives CASSVAGSDTGELFF.

This clone was detected many times. The chain has TRBV6-5 and TRBJ2-1, with D hard to call. The CDR3 consists of 15 residues. V was trimmed by 7 bases and J by 0 bases, leaving 13 bases between them. CDR1 is MNHEY, CDR2 SVGAGI, per germline. This CDR3 is CASIPVLSSYNEQFF. CDR3 DNA: TGTGCCAGCATCCCGGTCCTCTCCTCCTACAATGAGCAGTTCTTC.

This clone has more than one count but fewer than ten. The J gene is TRBJ1-2, the V gene TRBV5-4, with 8 nucleotides matching TRBD1. V lost 2 bases to trimming and J lost 6 bases; unmatched junction nucleotides: 6. Per the germline V gene, CDR1 is SGHNT and CDR2 is YYREEE (reference sequence). The CDR3 sequence is 14 residues long. The CDR3 loop reads CASSFGRGQDGYTF. The CDR3 DNA follows: TGTGCCAGCAGCTTCGGCAGGGGGCAGGATGGCTACACCTTC.

V is TRBV7-9 and J is TRBJ2-7; 12 bases line up with TRBD1. V shed 6 bases, J shed 5 bases, and the junction held 8 bases outside the gene matches. CDR1 is SEHNR and CDR2 is FQNEAQ in the germline V gene (reference sequence). The CDR3 runs to 15 residues. CDR3 amino acids: CASRETGTGGDEQYF. The CDR3 DNA is TGTGCCAGCAGGGAGACCGGGACAGGGGGCGACGAGCAGTACTTC.

The chain combines TRBV14 with TRBJ2-3; D perhaps matches TRBD2 (6 bases). The CDR3 extends over 16 amino acids. Germline CDR1 and CDR2: SGHDN and FVKESK. V lost 2 bases and J 6 bases, leaving 18 bases between the germline ends. CDR3 bases: TGTGCCAGCAGCCAAAAAAGGTGGAGGGGACCGGATACGCAGTATTTT. Translated: CASSQKRWRGPDTQYF.

The CDR3 reads CASSSPDRNSPLHF. Written as DNA, the CDR3 is TGTGCCAGCAGCTCCCCGGACAGGAATTCACCCCTCCACTTT. This chain uses TRBV7-9 with TRBJ1-6; 7 positions match TRBD1. The CDR3 covers 14 residues. Per the germline V gene, CDR1 is SEHNR and CDR2 is FQNEAQ (reference sequence). The ends lost 4 bases at V and 7 bases at J; junction bases unmatched: 4.

This rearrangement joins TRBV9 to TRBJ1-4, with D possibly being TRBD1 (5 bases). The CDR3 is 16 amino acids. Germline V gene data show CDR1 as SGDLS and CDR2 as YYNGEE. Trimming removed 4 bases at V and 3 bases at J, with 16 bases between. CDR3 DNA sequence: TGTGCCAGCAGCTCCCTCGGGGGAAAAGCTAATGAAAAACTGTTTTTT. Translating gives CASSSLGGKANEKLFF.

The table lists this clone with a few counts. The chain has TRBV4-3 and TRBJ1-1, with D unclear. V gave up 0 bases and J gave up 4 bases, with 9 bases separating them. The CDR3 contains 14 residues. Germline CDR1 LGHNA, CDR2 YSLEER. The CDR3 reads CASSQDTGGTEAFF. CDR3 nucleotides: TGCGCCAGCAGCCAAGACACCGGAGGCACTGAAGCTTTCTTT.

This clone was detected ten times or more. This sequence joins TRBV21-1 and TRBJ2-4; TRBD1, the table's D call, was not compared with the DNA. TRBV21-1 is an annotated pseudogene. CDR3 length equals 19 residues. Here the CDR3 DNA reads TGTGCCAGCAGCAAAGAAGGGACAGGGGGGAGTCTAGCCAAAAACATTCAGTACTTC. This encodes CASSKEGTGGSLAKNIQYF.

The rearrangement joins TRBV5-1 to TRBJ2-5; D not certain. The germline V and J ends were trimmed by 3 bases and 6 bases, with 12 bases remaining between them. The CDR3 sequence is 13 residues long. Germline loops: CDR1 SGHRS, CDR2 YFSETQ. CDR3 region: CASSSAGSQTQYF. The DNA of the CDR3 is TGCGCCAGCAGCTCCGCCGGGTCTCAGACCCAGTACTTC.

The chain combines TRBV2 with TRBJ2-1, with TRBD2 matching 7 bases. J lost 3 bases, V lost 4 bases, and 9 bases had no gene match. The CDR3 consists of 16 residues. CDR1 is SNHLY and CDR2 is FYNNEI in the germline V gene. The CDR3 spells CASSAAAGLDYNEQFF. Here the CDR3 DNA reads TGTGCCAGCAGTGCCGCAGCGGGATTGGACTACAATGAGCAGTTCTTC.

The genes are TRBV7-2 and TRBJ2-7, with TRBD2 matching over 9 bases. CDR3 length: 14 amino acids. Per germline, CDR1 SGHTA and CDR2 FQGNSA. Unmatched junction bases numbered 0, after V lost 3 bases and J lost 0 bases. DNA for the CDR3: TGTGCCAGCAGCTTTAGCGGGAGCTCCTACGAGCAGTACTTC. Its translation is CASSFSGSSYEQYF.

This clone was recorded a few times. This sequence joins TRBV11-3 and TRBJ2-7, with 8 bases fitting TRBD1. V was clipped by 3 bases and J by 2 bases; unmatched bases: 18. The germline CDR1 and CDR2 sequences are SGHNT and YENEEA. The CDR3 sequence is 19 residues long. CDR3 region: CASSFPPGAQGVNTYEQYF. CDR3 nucleotide sequence: TGTGCCAGCAGCTTCCCTCCGGGGGCACAGGGGGTGAACACCTACGAGCAGTACTTC.

This clone was found a few times. The J gene is TRBJ2-2, the V gene TRBV5-4, with D possibly matching TRBD1 (5 bases). Trimming left V 0 bases short and J 6 bases short, with 9 bases between. Germline values: CDR1 SGHNT, CDR2 YYREEE (reference sequence). The length of the CDR3 is 14 residues. The CDR3: CASSLAGRAGELFF. CDR3 DNA sequence: TGTGCCAGCAGCTTGGCGGGCAGGGCCGGGGAGCTGTTTTTT.

This chain uses TRBV28 with TRBJ1-2; 9 nucleotides line up with TRBD1. V trimming: 4 bases; J trimming: 6 bases; junction bases outside the gene matches: 15. The CDR3 has 17 residues. Germline V CDR1 and CDR2: MDHEN, SYDVKM. CDR3 amino acids: CASSSGTGTGLIDGYTF. CDR3 DNA: TGTGCCAGCAGTTCGGGCACTGGGACAGGGCTTATAGATGGCTACACCTTC.

This clone came up a few times. The J gene is TRBJ2-7, the V gene TRBV7-2; a weak D match, TRBD2 (6 bases). Germline CDR1 and CDR2: SGHTA and FQGNSA. The CDR3 is 14 amino acids. V was shortened by 5 bases and J by 0 bases, with 11 bases between the two germline ends. The CDR3 reads CASSLRRDSYEQYF. CDR3 DNA: TGTGCCAGCAGCCTGAGGCGGGACTCCTACGAGCAGTACTTC.